Detailed here is one T cell receptor (beta chain). Its antigen has not been determined. The record has no base qualities; no much larger clone is one base away. V sheds 5 bases and J sheds 4 bases, leaving 17 bases between their ends. From the cysteine up to the phenylalanine, the CDR3 has a length of 16 residues. Only the CDR3 region is kept as DNA, spanning 48 bases read in frame from base 1. Via the germline V gene, CDR1 is SGHTA and CDR2 FQGNSA. The intended sense of this specimen's time point label: blood 2 weeks post-SBRT. In light of the paper, this sample's treatment or condition label describes: 15 Gy SBRT to primary tumor, nephrectomy 4 weeks later. To follow tumor-enriched clonotypes, peripheral blood was collected serially from radiation-treated patients at baseline and again at 2 weeks and 4 weeks after SBRT. All patients had renal cell carcinoma with clear cell pathology. Genomic DNA for TCR sequencing was prepared using the QIAamp DNA Blood Mini Kit (Qiagen). The analyses included just those samples that passed every quality control check.

The data belong to a study of radiation and T cells in renal cell carcinoma (dated by TCRdb to about 2020). As for the study more broadly: The samples were obtained from a clinical trial, where primary renal cell carcinomas were treated with 15 Gy stereotactic body radiation therapy and then removed by nephrectomy 4 weeks afterward. TCR beta sequencing covered 53 samples in total, comprising some 26 tumors and around 27 peripheral blood samples. In the 40 to 55 samples combined, 4,016,671 unique CDR3 nucleotide sequences were found, encoding roughly 2,500,000 unique CDR3 amino acid sequences.

The paper as a whole reports these results and caveats: Changes in the blood repertoire were not tracked past 4 weeks after treatment. Because pretreatment tumor biopsies were not available, the baseline intratumoral presence of clonotypes could not be determined. Because the trial had a single-armed design, the trial could not examine how radiation dose or scheduling affected the TCR repertoire. In blood, the top tumor clonotypes increased from baseline to 2 weeks after radiation and then shrank by 4 weeks, which suggests a temporary expansion of tumor-resident clones.

TCR beta libraries were generated from genomic DNA with the immunoSEQ kit, following the manufacturer's recommendations. To prepare libraries, a first multiplex PCR with proprietary primers was run, followed by a second PCR that added unique barcodes, and a bead cleanup was done after each round. Each sample batch included a kit-provided positive control reaction and a negative control reaction. The final libraries were assessed on an Agilent 4200 TapeStation D1000 ScreenTape, pooled by volume, and quantified by qPCR. Sequencing was performed on an Illumina NextSeq500 with a MidOutput 150-cycle cartridge, and 156 Read1 and 15 Index1 cycles were run with kit custom primers. The pooled library was loaded at approximately 0.92 pM, and approximately 20% PhiX control was spiked in. The source study handled its data this way. The vendor-processed data were analyzed in R, and a clonotype was defined as all T cells that share the same CDR3 nucleotide sequence. In the clone abundance analyses, frequencies in each sample were normalized to that sample's 10,000 most abundant clones. Public T cell clones, which averaged fewer than five per sample, were excluded before analysis. An abundance difference of at least 32-fold between compartments was the criterion for calling clonotypes tumor-enriched or baseline blood-enriched. Clonotypes expanded or contracted between blood time points were identified with a beta-binomial differential abundance model. Similarity between tumor and blood repertoires was quantified using the Baroni-Urbani and Buser coefficient, and groups were compared with two-tailed Wilcoxon tests in R. TCRdb re-hosts the immuneACCESS table, in-frame sequences only. Its copies lack some clones; in the studies checked, an unresolved V gene accounts for under half of them, and the cause for the rest is not known. That table gives V, J and clone size, and the DNA gave D and trimming. This sample holds 150,000 to 180,000 clones; roughly 89% were observed only once. The ten largest clones add up to 10% to 15% of the sample.

This specimen consisted of blood, obtained from a patient whose treatment included radiotherapy and nephrectomy. This chain joins TRBV7-2 to TRBJ2-2, with an unclear D gene assignment. The receptor was derived from a woman aged 45-60 years with renal cell carcinoma. The nucleotides are TGTGCCAGCAGCCCAATTCGTGGCTTGGCCACCGGGGAGCTGTTTTTT. It specifies CASSPIRGLATGELFF.